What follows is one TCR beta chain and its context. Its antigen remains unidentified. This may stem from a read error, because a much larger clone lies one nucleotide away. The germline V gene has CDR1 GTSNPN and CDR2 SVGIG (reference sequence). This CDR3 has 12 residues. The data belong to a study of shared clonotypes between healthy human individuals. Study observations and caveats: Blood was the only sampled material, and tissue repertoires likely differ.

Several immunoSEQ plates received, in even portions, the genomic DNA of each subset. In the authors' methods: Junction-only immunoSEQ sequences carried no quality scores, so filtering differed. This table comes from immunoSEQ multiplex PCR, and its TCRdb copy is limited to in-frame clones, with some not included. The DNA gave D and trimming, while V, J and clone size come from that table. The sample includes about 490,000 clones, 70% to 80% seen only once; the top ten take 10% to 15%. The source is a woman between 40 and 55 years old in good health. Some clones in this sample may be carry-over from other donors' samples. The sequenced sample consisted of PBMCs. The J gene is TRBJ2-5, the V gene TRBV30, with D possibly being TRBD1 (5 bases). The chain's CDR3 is CAWNAGQETQHF. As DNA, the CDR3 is TGTGCCTGGAACGCAGGGCAAGAGACCCAGCACTTC.